The 25 T cell receptor beta chains presented below share a single source sample, sequenced in a study of blood T cell repertoires in COVID-19 (dated by TCRdb to 2018 to 2020). The method was the immunoSEQ multiplex PCR assay. TCRdb mirrors the immuneACCESS table, restricted to in-frame sequences. Some clones are absent from its copies; in checked studies, under half trace to an unresolved V gene, and the reason for the others is unknown. This sample gives more than 150,000 clones in total; approximately 87% of them show up just once. The ten most abundant clones make up less than 25% of the sample. The specimen sequenced was peripheral blood. The receptor set was obtained from a man between 65 and 80 years old with active or convalescent COVID-19.

This clone came up a few times. Different DNA sequences within this sample yield the same CDR3. The rearrangement uses TRBV11-2 and TRBJ1-1, with 7 bases identical to TRBD1. V lost 1 base, J lost 1 base, and 0 bases stayed unmatched. This CDR3 comprises 14 residues. Germline CDR1 and CDR2: SGHAT and FQNNGV. The CDR3: CASSLGQGNTEAFF. CDR3 nucleotides: TGTGCCAGCAGCTTAGGACAGGGGAACACTGAAGCTTTCTTT.

The chain carries TRBV9 and TRBJ1-4, with 8 bases matching TRBD1. The CDR3 has 15 amino acids. J was trimmed by 8 bases and V by 0 bases; bases with no gene match: 6. Germline V lookup: CDR1 SGDLS, CDR2 YYNGEE. The DNA of the CDR3 is TGTGCCAGCAGCGTAGATGGACAGGGAGGGGAAAAACTGTTTTTT. Translating gives CASSVDGQGGEKLFF.

V gene TRBV5-1 combines with J gene TRBJ1-1; 9 nucleotides align to TRBD1. V lost 4 bases and J lost 0; bases outside the gene matches: 4. Germline V gene sequence: CDR1 SGHRS, CDR2 YFSETQ. The CDR3 loop spans 15 amino acids. The CDR3 sequence: CASSRGDRVNTEAFF. In nucleotides, the CDR3 is TGCGCCAGCAGCCGAGGGGACAGGGTGAACACTGAAGCTTTCTTT.

The rearrangement uses TRBV19 and TRBJ2-7; D gene unclear. From germline, CDR1 is LNHDA and CDR2 SQIVND (reference sequence). Trimming stripped 6 bases from V and 5 bases from J, with 17 bases between. The CDR3 spans 14 residues. CDR3 DNA: TGTGCCAGTAGCCTAGGTGGTGTATTGGACGAGCAGTACTTC. This translates into CASSLGGVLDEQYF.

This chain joins TRBV4-3 and TRBJ2-1; a weak D match, TRBD2 (5 bases). V was trimmed by 0 bases and J by 2 bases, leaving 17 bases between them. The CDR3 runs to 18 residues. Germline CDR1 reads LGHNA; CDR2 reads YSLEER. The CDR3 is CASSQDSRSAGPYNEQFF. CDR3 sequence (DNA): TGCGCCAGCAGCCAAGATTCTCGGTCCGCGGGCCCCTACAATGAGCAGTTCTTC.

The chain uses TRBV7-9 and TRBJ1-1; 9 bases align to TRBD1. The CDR3 has 15 residues. Germline CDR1 and CDR2: SEHNR and FQNEAQ (reference sequence). The ends lost 4 bases at V and 4 bases at J; junction bases unmatched: 7. CDR3 in DNA: TGTGCCAGCAGCTCTTACAGGGGGCGCGGCACTGAAGCTTTCTTT. Its protein is CASSSYRGRGTEAFF.

In DNA, the CDR3 is TGTGCCAGCAGCCCCGGGACAGGGGGAACCTACGAGCAGTACTTC. As protein: CASSPGTGGTYEQYF. The chain carries TRBV7-9 and TRBJ2-7, with 11 bases aligning to TRBD1. The CDR3 sequence is 15 residues long. The germline V gene encodes CDR1 SEHNR and CDR2 FQNEAQ (reference sequence). Trimming took 5 bases from V and 2 from J; bases not matched to a gene: 5. Combining the CDR3 with reference TRBV7-9 and TRBJ2-7 gives the whole variable domain DTGVSQNPRHKITKRGQNVTFRCDPISEHNRLYWYRQTLGQGPEFLTYFQNEAQLEKSRLLSDRFSAERPKGSFSTLEIQRTEQGDSAMYLCASSPGTGGTYEQYFGPGTRLTVT.

As regards this clone: The germline gene is not matched at one end of the junction; a read error may be the cause. This chain joins TRBV27 and TRBJ1-5, with D possibly TRBD1 on 5 matching bases. Germline CDR1 reads MNHEY; CDR2 reads SMNVEV (reference sequence). The CDR3 totals 15 residues. This CDR3 reads CASSDRHLSNQPRHF. The CDR3 nucleotides are TGTGCCAGCAGTGACAGACACCTTAGCAATCAGCCCCGGCATTTT.

The chain uses TRBV28 and TRBJ1-4; 8 bases match TRBD1. The length of the CDR3 is 17 residues. Looked up from germline, CDR1 is MDHEN and CDR2 is SYDVKM. The junction had 12 bases not matched to a gene; V was cut back by 2 bases and J by 7 bases. The CDR3 region has the DNA TGTGCCAGCAGTTTAGGATTCACCTTGGGACAGGCTGAAAAACTGTTTTTT. This encodes CASSLGFTLGQAEKLFF.

The J gene is TRBJ1-6, the V gene TRBV4-3; TRBD1 agrees at 8 bases. V lost 4 bases, J lost 7 bases, and 6 bases stayed unmatched. This CDR3 is 15 amino acids long. The germline V gene encodes CDR1 LGHNA and CDR2 YSLEER. The CDR3 sequence: CASSLWQGANSPLHF. As DNA, the CDR3 is TGCGCCAGCAGCCTATGGCAGGGGGCGAATTCACCCCTCCACTTT.

This rearrangement joins TRBV9 to TRBJ1-5; no definite D call. CDR1 is SGDLS, CDR2 YYNGEE, per germline. Trimming stripped 4 bases from V and 3 bases from J, with 11 bases between. The CDR3 contains 14 residues. The CDR3 spells CASSWSGDNQPQHF. As DNA, the CDR3 is TGTGCCAGCAGCTGGTCGGGAGACAATCAGCCCCAGCATTTT.

V usage is TRBV29-1 and J usage is TRBJ2-1; D gene unclear. Trimming took off 2 bases at V and 3 bases at J, with 8 bases between the two ends. The CDR3 runs 13 residues. Germline V lookup: CDR1 SQVTM, CDR2 ANQGSEA. In DNA, the CDR3 is TGCAGCGTTGAATCCGGAGACTACAATGAGCAGTTCTTC. Its protein is CSVESGDYNEQFF.

The chain links TRBV4-1 to TRBJ1-6; D is ambiguous. Germline CDR1 and CDR2: MGHRA and YSYEKL. The ends were cut back, 1 base at V and 10 bases at J, with 14 bases in the middle. The CDR3 runs 15 residues. The CDR3 here is CASSQGGRGQSPLHF. The CDR3 bases are TGCGCCAGCAGCCAAGGAGGTAGAGGGCAATCACCCCTCCACTTT.

V gene TRBV5-1 combines with J gene TRBJ2-3; 11 bases are a match to TRBD2. Germline assignment: CDR1 SGHRS and CDR2 YFSETQ. The ends lost 5 bases at V and 0 bases at J; junction bases unmatched: 2. The CDR3 has 15 amino acids. The chain's CDR3 is CASRLAGASTDTQYF. CDR3 coding DNA: TGCGCCAGCAGACTAGCGGGGGCTAGCACAGATACGCAGTATTTT.

The gene calls are TRBV28 and TRBJ2-3, with 7 positions matching TRBD2. Germline V gives CDR1 MDHEN, CDR2 SYDVKM. The CDR3 has 16 residues. The J segment lost 1 base and the V segment lost 3 bases, leaving 7 bases of the junction unmatched. Here the CDR3 reads CASSFGAGRGTDTQYF. The CDR3 region has the DNA TGTGCCAGCAGTTTCGGAGCGGGAAGGGGCACAGATACGCAGTATTTT.

The chain joins TRBV5-4 to TRBJ2-5, with D maybe TRBD2 (5 bases). Germline CDR1 is SGHNT and CDR2 is YYREEE (reference sequence). The ends were cut back, 3 bases at V and 1 base at J, with 10 bases in the middle. The CDR3 runs to 14 residues. The CDR3 reads CASSSTGSQETQYF. The CDR3 DNA sequence: TGTGCCAGCAGCTCTACGGGGTCCCAAGAGACCCAGTACTTC.

The V gene is TRBV9, the J gene TRBJ2-7, with D possibly being TRBD1 (6 bases). The CDR3 covers 15 residues. The V end was cut by 1 base, the J end by 6 bases, with 17 bases between. Germline assignment: CDR1 SGDLS and CDR2 YYNGEE. The CDR3 sequence is CASSVSPTGSGEQYF. The CDR3 DNA reads TGTGCCAGCAGCGTATCCCCAACAGGGTCGGGCGAGCAGTACTTC. Looking up the rest from reference TRBV9 and TRBJ2-7 gives the full variable domain: DSGVTQTPKHLITATGQRVTLRCSPRSGDLSVYWYQQSLDQGLQFLIQYYNGEERAKGNILERFSAQQFPDLHSELNLSSLELGDSALYFCASSVSPTGSGEQYFGPGTRLTVT.

The gene calls are TRBV5-6 and TRBJ1-5; TRBD1 agrees at 7 bases. Germline CDR1 reads SGHDT; CDR2 reads YYEEEE. The V gene end was trimmed by 1 base and the J gene end by 1 base; junction bases not matched to a gene: 8. This CDR3 has 17 residues. As DNA, the CDR3 is TGTGCCAGCAGCTTGACCTTGGACAGGAACAGCAATCAGCCCCAGCATTTT. It is translated as CASSLTLDRNSNQPQHF. Combining the CDR3 with reference TRBV5-6 and TRBJ1-5 gives the whole variable domain DAGVTQSPTHLIKTRGQQVTLRCSPKSGHDTVSWYQQALGQGPQFIFQYYEEEERQRGNFPDRFSGHQFPNYSSELNVNALLLGDSALYLCASSLTLDRNSNQPQHFGDGTRLSIL.

This CDR3 is CASSLDPENEQFF. The CDR3 nucleotides are TGCGCCAGCAGCTTGGATCCGGAGAATGAGCAGTTCTTC. The chain joins TRBV5-1 to TRBJ2-1, with D uncertain. This CDR3 has 13 residues. Trimming removed 0 bases at V and 7 bases at J, with 8 bases between. Germline CDR1 SGHRS, CDR2 YFSETQ. The whole variable domain, filled in from reference TRBV5-1 and TRBJ2-1, reads KAGVTQTPRYLIKTRGQQVTLSCSPISGHRSVSWYQQTPGQGLQFLFEYFSETQRNKGNFPGRFSGRQFSNSRSEMNVSTLELGDSALYLCASSLDPENEQFFGPGTRLTVL.

The V and J genes are TRBV7-9 and TRBJ1-2; D is perhaps TRBD1 (6 bases). CDR1 is SEHNR, CDR2 FQNEAQ, per germline (reference sequence). There are 14 residues in the CDR3. V was trimmed by 8 bases and J by 0 bases, leaving 13 bases between them. CDR3 DNA sequence: TGTGCCAGCGAGGGAACAGGGCCTAACTATGGCTACACCTTC. This encodes CASEGTGPNYGYTF.

The rearrangement uses TRBV18 and TRBJ1-4; maybe TRBD1 (5 bases). There are 16 residues in the CDR3. The V gene lost 1 base and the J gene lost 3 bases, with 12 bases spanning the gap. Germline CDR1 and CDR2: KGHSH and LQKENI. DNA for the CDR3: TGTGCCAGCTCACCACTCCAGGGCGAGGCTAATGAAAAACTGTTTTTT. Translation gives CASSPLQGEANEKLFF.

CDR3 coding DNA: TGCGCCAGCAGCCAAGAGCCCAGGGTGAACTATGGCTACACCTTC. Translating it yields CASSQEPRVNYGYTF. The J gene is TRBJ1-2, the V gene TRBV4-3, with TRBD1 as a possible D gene (5 bases). Germline lookup yields CDR1 LGHNA and CDR2 YSLEER. V lost 0 bases, J lost 2 bases, and 10 bases lay in between. The CDR3 runs 15 residues.

CDR3 in amino acids: CASSQLGQHFGNTIYF. DNA for the CDR3: TGTGCCAGCAGCCAACTAGGACAGCACTTTGGAAACACCATATATTTT. The chain recombines TRBV14 with TRBJ1-3, with a possible D match to TRBD1 (6 bases). This CDR3 is built from 16 residues. The V end lost 2 bases, the J end lost 3 bases, and 14 bases lay between the germline ends. CDR1 and CDR2 from the germline V gene are SGHDN and FVKESK.

The V and J genes are TRBV18 and TRBJ2-1; 8 nucleotides align to TRBD1. Germline values: CDR1 KGHSH, CDR2 LQKENI. V lost 4 bases and J lost 1; bases outside the gene matches: 9. This CDR3 has 17 residues. CDR3 nucleotides: TGTGCCAGCTCACGGGTAGGACAGGGCCTATCCTACAATGAGCAGTTCTTC. It encodes CASSRVGQGLSYNEQFF.

The gene calls are TRBV29-1 and TRBJ2-3, with 10 bases fitting TRBD1. The CDR3 has 15 residues. The ends lost 8 bases at V and 6 bases at J; junction bases unmatched: 14. The V gene's germline CDR1 is SQVTM and CDR2 ANQGSEA. DNA for the CDR3: TGCAGCTTCGGCTTTGACAGGGGGCGAATGGATACGCAGTATTTT. Encoded protein: CSFGFDRGRMDTQYF.